The clone carrying this TCR beta chain was picked up many times. Its target is unknown. These data originate in a study of T cells in Graves' hyperthyroidism and ophthalmopathy. Study results and limitations: Ophthalmopathy stood apart from stable hyperthyroidism in a 13 V-J model. Among thyroid clonotypes expanded above 0.001, most also appeared in blood.

Graves' hyperthyroidism was deemed stable given no ophthalmopathy progression within 18 months. With a duration under 2 months, the hyperthyroidism was newly diagnosed in patients aged 18 to 65. CDR3 length: 13 residues. Deletions cut 5 bases from V and 3 bases from J, with 14 bases between. In germline, CDR1 is SQVTM, CDR2 ANQGSEA. Researchers took RNA transcripts and amplified the TCR beta CDR3 regions from them. With the HTBI primer set, the TCR CDR3 went through a first round of RT-PCR. In TCRdb, the multiplex PCR reads were re-called with MiXCR into one record per CDR3 protein. The profile shows hundreds of thousands of distinct CDR3 sequences, roughly 37% of them singletons.

The chain joins TRBV29-1 to TRBJ2-7, with D hard to call. The source material was blood. This receptor was identified in a man aged 18 to 30 with Graves' hyperthyroidism. CDR3 DNA sequence: TGCAGCGTTACGTCTGACTTATACTACGAGCAGTACTTC. Translated: CSVTSDLYYEQYF.